Described below is a single TCR beta chain sequence and its context. Its antigen is not identified. Combined were second doses at about 4 or about 12 weeks. The J segment lost 5 bases and the V segment lost 6 bases, leaving 8 bases of the junction unmatched. In germline, CDR1 is SGDLS, CDR2 YYNGEE. The CDR3 totals 14 residues. The sample belongs to a study of T cell responses to AZD1222 COVID-19 vaccine. Whole-study results and caveats: AZD1222 recipients seropositive at baseline numbered only six or seven. Clonal diversity may have been underestimated in mostly white British donors.

Sequencing was performed with immunoSEQ multiplex PCR; in TCRdb, only in-frame clones are kept and a portion is missing. The sample lists approximately 130,000 clones, 80% to 90% occurring once. The rearrangement uses TRBV9 and TRBJ1-2; 9 nucleotides agree with TRBD1. Sequencing was performed on peripheral blood, taken 28 days after the second AZD1222 dose. The sequence was obtained from an adult who received the AZD1222 COVID-19 vaccine. The CDR3: CASNYGQGSYGYTF. The CDR3, as DNA: TGTGCCAGCAACTATGGACAGGGGTCTTATGGCTACACCTTC.